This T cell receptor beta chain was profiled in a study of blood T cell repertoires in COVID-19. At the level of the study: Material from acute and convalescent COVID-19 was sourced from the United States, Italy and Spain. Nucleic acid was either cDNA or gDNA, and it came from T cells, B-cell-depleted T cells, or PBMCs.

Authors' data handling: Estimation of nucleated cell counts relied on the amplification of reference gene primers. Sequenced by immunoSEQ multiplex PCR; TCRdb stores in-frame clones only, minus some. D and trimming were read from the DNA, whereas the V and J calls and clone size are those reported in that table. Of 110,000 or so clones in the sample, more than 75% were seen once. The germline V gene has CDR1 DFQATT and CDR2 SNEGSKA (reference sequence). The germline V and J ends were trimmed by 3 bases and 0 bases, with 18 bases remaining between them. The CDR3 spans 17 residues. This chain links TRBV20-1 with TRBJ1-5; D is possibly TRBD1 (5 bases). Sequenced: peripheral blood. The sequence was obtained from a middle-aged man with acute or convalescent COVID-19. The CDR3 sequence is CSASTAGWVYSNQPQHF. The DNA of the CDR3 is TGCAGTGCTAGTACGGCAGGGTGGGTTTATAGCAATCAGCCCCAGCATTTT.